The 26 T cell receptor beta chains listed next were all sequenced from one sample in a study of cytomegalovirus exposure and HLA in healthy donors. Produced via immunoSEQ multiplex PCR; TCRdb's table is partial and in-frame only. The sample includes 120,000 or so clones, around 85% of them seen just once. Sequenced material: PBMCs. Receptor source: a man between 18 and 29 years old in good health and CMV-seropositive.

CDR3 in amino acids: CASSNRVGHTEAFF. The DNA of the CDR3 is TGTGCCAGCAGCAACAGGGTAGGACACACTGAAGCTTTCTTT. The rearrangement links TRBV28 to TRBJ1-1, with a weak D call TRBD1 (6 bases). CDR1 and CDR2 (germline): MDHEN, SYDVKM. The V and J ends lost 6 bases and 3 bases respectively, with 14 bases between them. The CDR3 extends over 14 amino acids.

The J gene is TRBJ1-2, the V gene TRBV28; D perhaps matches TRBD1 (6 bases). The germline V gene encodes CDR1 MDHEN and CDR2 SYDVKM. Trimming removed 7 bases from V and 6 bases from J, with 18 bases in between. There are 14 residues in the CDR3. As DNA, the CDR3 is TGTGCCAGCAACCTACGGGCAGGGGATGATGGCTACACCTTC. It specifies CASNLRAGDDGYTF.

V gene TRBV5-6 combines with J gene TRBJ2-7; 14 bases fit TRBD2. The germline V gene has CDR1 SGHDT and CDR2 YYEEEE. The CDR3 length is 17 residues. The trim removed 7 bases at V and 0 bases at J, leaving 9 bases unmatched. CDR3 DNA sequence: TGTGCCAGCCACGGGACTAGCGGGGGAGAGAGCTCCTACGAGCAGTACTTC. This translates into CASHGTSGGESSYEQYF.

The chain joins TRBV2 to TRBJ1-2, with D unresolved. Germline CDR1 reads SNHLY; CDR2 reads FYNNEI. CDR3 length equals 14 residues. Between the trimmed V and J ends, which lost 10 bases and 4 bases, there was a span of 19 bases. The CDR3 DNA reads TGTGCCACCCCCGGAAACCTAGAAGGCTATGGCTACACCTTC. Its protein product is CATPGNLEGYGYTF.

The chain employs TRBV5-6 and TRBJ2-1; TRBD2 matches at 13 bases. The V and J ends lost 3 bases and 5 bases, in that order; junction bases with no gene match: 14. The V gene's germline CDR1 is SGHDT and CDR2 YYEEEE. The CDR3 covers 19 residues. Here the CDR3 DNA reads TGTGCCAGCAGCTCGACTAGCGGGGGGACAAAAAGCCTCAACAATGAGCAGTTCTTC. Translated, it gives CASSSTSGGTKSLNNEQFF. Using reference TRBV5-6 and TRBJ2-1 for the parts outside the CDR3, the full variable domain is DAGVTQSPTHLIKTRGQQVTLRCSPKSGHDTVSWYQQALGQGPQFIFQYYEEEERQRGNFPDRFSGHQFPNYSSELNVNALLLGDSALYLCASSSTSGGTKSLNNEQFFGPGTRLTVL.

This sequence joins TRBV11-2 and TRBJ2-7, with 7 nucleotides matching TRBD2. CDR1 and CDR2 from the germline V gene are SGHAT and FQNNGV. J gave up 12 bases and V 0 bases, and 11 bases lay outside the gene matches. The CDR3 has 14 amino acids. CDR3 amino acids: CASSLDRGERGTYF. The DNA of the CDR3 is TGTGCCAGCAGCTTAGATAGAGGCGAGCGGGGTACGTACTTC. Together with reference TRBV11-2 and TRBJ2-7, the CDR3 gives the full variable domain: EAGVAQSPRYKIIEKRQSVAFWCNPISGHATLYWYQQILGQGPKLLIQFQNNGVVDDSQLPKDRFSAERLKGVDSTLKIQPAKLEDSAVYLCASSLDRGERGTYFGPGTRLTVT.

Turning to this clone: Relative to the germline gene, one junction end is altered; a read error may explain this. This chain joins TRBV4-1 and TRBJ2-1; 8 bases match TRBD1. CDR1 is MGHRA and CDR2 is YSYEKL in the germline V gene. The CDR3 sequence is 18 residues long. Here the CDR3 DNA reads TGCGCCAGGAGCCTAAATGACAGGGGCATAATTATGGACAATGAGCAGTTCTTC. Residues: CARSLNDRGIIMDNEQFF.

The chain uses TRBV4-1 and TRBJ1-4; D gene ambiguous. V lost 0 bases, J lost 4 bases, and 12 bases lay in between. The germline CDR1 and CDR2 sequences are MGHRA and YSYEKL. The CDR3 has 16 amino acids. The CDR3 sequence: CASSQDDARDNEKLFF. The DNA of the CDR3 is TGCGCCAGCAGCCAAGATGATGCGAGGGATAATGAAAAACTGTTTTTT.

The rearrangement joins TRBV6-1 to TRBJ2-2; TRBD1 matches 7 bases. CDR1 and CDR2 (germline): MNHNS, SASEGT. With 0 bases clipped from V and 5 bases from J, the junction kept 3 bases outside the gene matches. The CDR3 has 15 residues. The CDR3 loop reads CASSEASGGTGELFF. The DNA for the CDR3 is TGTGCCAGCAGTGAAGCGTCAGGGGGAACCGGGGAGCTGTTTTTT.

The chain links TRBV7-9 to TRBJ1-1; a weak D match, TRBD1 (6 bases). The CDR3 loop spans 18 amino acids. The V gene lost 5 bases and the J gene lost 0 bases, with 22 bases spanning the gap. In germline, CDR1 is SEHNR, CDR2 FQNEAQ (reference sequence). The CDR3 here is CASSLRVGQQTMNTEAFF. Here the CDR3 DNA reads TGTGCCAGCAGCCTAAGGGTAGGACAGCAAACCATGAACACTGAAGCTTTCTTT.

This chain joins TRBV4-3 and TRBJ2-7; 11 nucleotides agree with TRBD1. The germline gives CDR1 LGHNA, CDR2 YSLEER. The V gene end was trimmed by 5 bases and the J gene end by 12 bases; junction bases not matched to a gene: 21. This CDR3 is 17 amino acids long. CDR3 region: CASSSHPSGQGAQQLYF. The CDR3 bases are TGCGCCAGCAGCTCTCACCCGTCCGGACAGGGGGCTCAGCAGCTGTACTTC.

The rearrangement joins TRBV20-1 to TRBJ1-2, with D unresolved. The CDR3 contains 10 residues. Germline V gene lookup returns CDR1 DFQATT and CDR2 SNEGSKA (reference sequence). V was shortened by 3 bases and J by 8 bases, with 7 bases between the two germline ends. CDR3 bases: TGCAGTGCTAGGAGTCGGGGCTACACCTTC. Protein sequence: CSARSRGYTF.

The chain is built from TRBV5-1 and TRBJ2-2; the D gene is possibly TRBD1 (5 bases). V was clipped by 3 bases and J by 2 bases, with 11 bases between them. CDR1 is SGHRS and CDR2 is YFSETQ in the germline V gene. CDR3 length equals 15 residues. This CDR3 reads CASSSGRANTGELFF. The CDR3 bases are TGCGCCAGCAGCTCTGGCAGGGCCAACACCGGGGAGCTGTTTTTT.

The chain uses TRBV6-4 and TRBJ2-7; the D gene is possibly TRBD1 (5 bases). CDR1 is MRHNA and CDR2 is SNTAGT in the germline V gene. The V and J ends lost 0 bases and 5 bases respectively, with 11 bases between them. CDR3 size: 14 residues. The CDR3: CASSDSTEAHEQYF. CDR3 sequence (DNA): TGTGCCAGCAGTGACTCGACAGAGGCTCACGAGCAGTACTTC.

The sample holds one count of this clone. V usage is TRBV5-6 and J usage is TRBJ2-2, with D possibly being TRBD2 (5 bases). The V gene lost 4 bases and the J gene lost 1 base, with 11 bases spanning the gap. CDR3 size: 15 residues. Looked up from germline, CDR1 is SGHDT and CDR2 is YYEEEE. The CDR3 nucleotides are TGTGCCAGCAGCACCGGACTCTTGAACACCGGGGAGCTGTTTTTT. Its protein is CASSTGLLNTGELFF. The complete variable domain, with remaining parts taken from reference TRBV5-6 and TRBJ2-2, reads DAGVTQSPTHLIKTRGQQVTLRCSPKSGHDTVSWYQQALGQGPQFIFQYYEEEERQRGNFPDRFSGHQFPNYSSELNVNALLLGDSALYLCASSTGLLNTGELFFGEGSRLTVL.

The rearrangement joins TRBV13 to TRBJ2-1; D is unresolved. The CDR3 sequence is 15 residues long. Per the germline V gene, CDR1 is PRHDT and CDR2 is FYEKMQ (reference sequence). V was cut by 1 base and J by 6 bases, with 13 bases left in between. The CDR3 is CASSLDVSPSNEQFF. The CDR3, as DNA: TGTGCCAGCAGCTTAGACGTAAGCCCTTCCAATGAGCAGTTCTTC.

The chain employs TRBV7-7 and TRBJ2-5; 7 bases are shared with TRBD2. CDR3 length equals 14 residues. Per germline, CDR1 SSHAT and CDR2 FNYEAQ (reference sequence). V gave up 7 bases and J gave up 8 bases; unmatched junction bases: 13. As DNA, the CDR3 is TGTGCCAGCACCCAAGGGCGGGGGTCGGGAACCCAGTACTTC. It yields the protein CASTQGRGSGTQYF.

V and J are TRBV18 and TRBJ2-7, with D possibly matching TRBD1 (6 bases). Per germline, CDR1 KGHSH and CDR2 LQKENI. V shed 4 bases and J shed 4 bases, with 8 bases lying between them. This CDR3 spans 12 amino acids. CDR3 in amino acids: CASSRDRYEQYF. The CDR3 DNA sequence: TGTGCCAGCTCACGAGACAGGTACGAGCAGTACTTC.

The CDR3, as DNA: TGCGCCAGCAGCCCGGCGGGACAGGGAAACTCTGGGGCCAACGTCCTGACTTTC. It translates to CASSPAGQGNSGANVLTF. The rearrangement uses TRBV5-1 and TRBJ2-6; 9 bases agree with TRBD1. The CDR3 length is 18 residues. Trimming at V came to 4 bases and at J to 0 bases, leaving 8 bases not matched to a gene. From germline, CDR1 is SGHRS and CDR2 YFSETQ. The entire variable domain, with the rest obtained from reference TRBV5-1 and TRBJ2-6, is as follows: KAGVTQTPRYLIKTRGQQVTLSCSPISGHRSVSWYQQTPGQGLQFLFEYFSETQRNKGNFPGRFSGRQFSNSRSEMNVSTLELGDSALYLCASSPAGQGNSGANVLTFGAGSRLTVL.

This chain links TRBV2 with TRBJ2-6; tentatively, D is TRBD1 (5 bases). V was trimmed by 3 bases and J by 1 base, leaving 13 bases between them. The CDR3 has 17 residues. Germline V gene lookup returns CDR1 SNHLY and CDR2 FYNNEI. The CDR3 DNA reads as TGTGCCAGCAGTGAGTGGCAGGGCAGGTCTGGGGCCAACGTCCTGACTTTC. This encodes CASSEWQGRSGANVLTF.

The rearrangement uses TRBV7-2 and TRBJ1-4; maybe TRBD1 (5 bases). V lost 8 bases, J lost 12 bases, and 22 bases lay in between. CDR3 length: 14 residues. CDR1 is SGHTA and CDR2 is FQGNSA in the germline V gene. In DNA form, the CDR3 reads TGTGCCAGCTCGACAGACTTCAGTCTGATGGAACTGTTTTTT. Protein product: CASSTDFSLMELFF.

V gene TRBV27 combines with J gene TRBJ2-3, with TRBD1 matching 7 bases. This CDR3 contains 17 residues. Germline trimming cut 2 bases from V and 0 bases from J; bases unmatched to any gene: 8. Germline CDR1 reads MNHEY; CDR2 reads SMNVEV (reference sequence). In nucleotides, the CDR3 is TGTGCCAGCAGTTTAACCCCCAGGGGGTCTAGCACAGATACGCAGTATTTT. Protein sequence: CASSLTPRGSSTDTQYF.

The genes are TRBV2 and TRBJ1-6; tentatively, D is TRBD1 (6 bases). V dropped 2 bases and J dropped 9 bases, with 14 bases sitting between them. CDR1 SNHLY and CDR2 FYNNEI come from the germline V gene. This CDR3 region has 15 residues. CDR3 sequence (DNA): TGTGCCAGCAGTGAAAAGTGGCAGGGGAGTTCACCCCTCCACTTT. Encoded protein: CASSEKWQGSSPLHF. Complete variable domain (other parts from reference TRBV2 and TRBJ1-6): EPEVTQTPSHQVTQMGQEVILRCVPISNHLYFYWYRQILGQKVEFLVSFYNNEISEKSEIFDDQFSVERPDGSNFTLKIRSTKLEDSAMYFCASSEKWQGSSPLHFGNGTRLTVT.

The chain recombines TRBV5-4 with TRBJ2-7; TRBD2 is a possible D gene (6 bases). Germline-derived CDR1 and CDR2 are SGHNT and YYREEE (reference sequence). V gave up 4 bases and J gave up 3 bases, with 17 bases separating them. The CDR3 has 15 residues. Here the CDR3 DNA reads TGTGCCAGCAGCGGGGGGATCGGGTCACTCTACGAGCAGTACTTC. It specifies CASSGGIGSLYEQYF. Together with reference TRBV5-4 and TRBJ2-7, the CDR3 gives the full variable domain: ETGVTQSPTHLIKTRGQQVTLRCSSQSGHNTVSWYQQALGQGPQFIFQYYREEENGRGNFPPRFSGLQFPNYSSELNVNALELDDSALYLCASSGGIGSLYEQYFGPGTRLTVT.

The chain uses TRBV10-3 and TRBJ2-3; TRBD2 matches at 10 bases. J was trimmed by 6 bases and V by 2 bases; bases with no gene match: 8. The CDR3 loop spans 16 amino acids. CDR1 and CDR2 from the germline V gene are ENHRY and SYGVKD. For the CDR3, the DNA is TGTGCCATCAGTGAGAGCAGCGGGGGGGCACGGGATACGCAGTATTTT. Translation gives CAISESSGGARDTQYF.

This chain links TRBV5-6 with TRBJ1-2, with a possible D match to TRBD1 (6 bases). The CDR3 is made up of 14 amino acids. The germline V gene encodes CDR1 SGHDT and CDR2 YYEEEE. V was pared by 0 bases and J by 4 bases, with 10 bases between. The CDR3 nucleotides read TGTGCCAGCAGCTTGGGGGACAAAACCTATGGCTACACCTTC. It yields the protein CASSLGDKTYGYTF.